What follows are 28 T cell receptor beta chains derived from one specimen sequenced in a study of somatic mutations in cytotoxic T cells in rheumatoid arthritis listed by TCRdb under 2017. Library prep was done by the immunoSEQ multiplex PCR assay. Held by TCRdb, this immuneACCESS table contains in-frame sequences only and omits some clones. Under half of the omission traces to an unresolved V gene where checked; the cause of the rest is unknown. Present in this sample are fewer than 9,500 clones, 60% to 80% of which were seen just once. The ten largest clones take up approximately 34% of the sample. The source material was CD8+ T cells sorted from blood. These receptors were collected from an adult with rheumatoid arthritis.

V is TRBV15 and J is TRBJ1-1; D is perhaps TRBD1 (5 bases). Germline V gene data show CDR1 as LNHNV and CDR2 as YYDKDF (reference sequence). The CDR3 spans 15 residues. The V end lost 3 bases, the J end lost 4 bases, and 15 bases lay between the germline ends. The chain's CDR3 is CATSSGHGGATEAFF. The CDR3 DNA reads as TGTGCCACCAGCAGTGGACATGGAGGGGCCACTGAAGCTTTCTTT.

The chain recombines TRBV27 with TRBJ2-2; D uncertain. V was cut by 2 bases and J by 5 bases, with 15 bases left in between. This CDR3 spans 16 amino acids. Per germline, CDR1 MNHEY and CDR2 SMNVEV (reference sequence). CDR3 nucleotides: TGTGCCAGCAGTTTAACACGAGCCCGACGTACCGGGGAGCTGTTTTTT. Encoded protein: CASSLTRARRTGELFF.

This chain connects TRBV19 to TRBJ1-1; D remains unclear. Germline V gene data show CDR1 as LNHDA and CDR2 as SQIVND (reference sequence). V lost 4 bases and J 0 bases, leaving 6 bases between the germline ends. The CDR3 contains 13 residues. This chain's CDR3 is CASSTALNTEAFF. CDR3 coding DNA: TGTGCCAGTAGTACCGCACTGAACACTGAAGCTTTCTTT.

The J gene is TRBJ2-4, the V gene TRBV28; 8 bases map to TRBD2. Trimming cost V 5 bases and J 13 bases; bases outside gene matches: 7. Germline V lookup: CDR1 MDHEN, CDR2 SYDVKM. This CDR3 comprises 12 residues. The CDR3 reads CASSEQGLEQYF. The CDR3 DNA follows: TGTGCCAGCAGTGAGCAGGGACTAGAACAGTACTTC.

The CDR3 loop reads CASSSQGKMAFF. CDR3 nucleotide sequence: TGCGCCAGCAGCTCCCAGGGGAAGATGGCTTTCTTT. V and J are TRBV5-1 and TRBJ1-1, with D maybe TRBD1 (6 bases). Germline V gene lookup returns CDR1 SGHRS and CDR2 YFSETQ. The ends were cut back, 3 bases at V and 11 bases at J, with 14 bases in the middle. The CDR3 is 12 residues long.

V and J are TRBV29-1 and TRBJ2-2; tentatively, D is TRBD1 or TRBD2 (5 bases each). Trimming took 0 bases from V and 1 from J, leaving 9 bases between them. CDR1 is SQVTM, CDR2 ANQGSEA, per germline. This CDR3 comprises 15 residues. The DNA for the CDR3 is TGCAGCGTTGAAGAGGGGACGGTGAACACCGGGGAGCTGTTTTTT. The encoded protein is CSVEEGTVNTGELFF.

The sample holds one count of this clone. This chain links TRBV9 with TRBJ2-7, with 11 bases fitting TRBD1. V lost 0 bases to trimming and J lost 5 bases; unmatched junction nucleotides: 4. The germline CDR1 and CDR2 sequences are SGDLS and YYNGEE. The CDR3 is 15 amino acids. The CDR3 DNA reads as TGTGCCAGCAGCGTAGCGGGGACAGGGGGAGACGAGCAGTACTTC. Its translation: CASSVAGTGGDEQYF.

V usage is TRBV4-1 and J usage is TRBJ2-7; no definite D call. The V gene's germline CDR1 is MGHRA and CDR2 YSYEKL. Trimming pared 5 bases from V and 1 base from J, leaving 12 bases between. This CDR3 contains 14 residues. CDR3 amino acids: CASSSGQKSYEQYF. The CDR3, as DNA: TGCGCCAGCAGCTCGGGTCAAAAATCCTACGAGCAGTACTTC.

The chain joins TRBV6-5 to TRBJ1-2, with D perhaps matching TRBD1 (6 bases). The CDR3 totals 16 residues. Germline CDR1 and CDR2: MNHEY and SVGAGI. The V gene lost 0 bases and the J gene lost 7 bases, with 18 bases spanning the gap. CDR3 loop: CASSYSSWGAAGGYTF. CDR3 in DNA: TGTGCCAGCAGTTACTCGTCGTGGGGGGCGGCGGGTGGCTACACCTTC.

This sequence joins TRBV27 and TRBJ1-2; D is ambiguous. V was cut by 2 bases and J by 3 bases, with 10 bases left in between. Per germline, CDR1 MNHEY and CDR2 SMNVEV (reference sequence). The CDR3 contains 14 residues. CDR3 bases: TGTGCCAGCAGTTTACTGGGTAGCGACTATGGCTACACCTTC. This translates into CASSLLGSDYGYTF.

The rearrangement joins TRBV2 to TRBJ1-3; D is ambiguous. Trimming pared 7 bases from V and 2 bases from J, leaving 9 bases between. The germline V gene has CDR1 SNHLY and CDR2 FYNNEI. This CDR3 has 13 residues. For the CDR3, the DNA is TGTGCCAGCAATATTAGTCCTGGAAACACCATATATTTT. This gives the protein CASNISPGNTIYF.

This clone was seen only once. This chain links TRBV6-5 with TRBJ2-5; D gene uncertain. Germline V gene data show CDR1 as MNHEY and CDR2 as SVGAGI. This CDR3 is built from 16 residues. Trimming removed 2 bases at V and 5 bases at J, with 18 bases between. The CDR3 loop is CASSYGVGSPPETQYF. The CDR3, as DNA: TGTGCCAGCAGTTACGGGGTGGGGTCGCCCCCGGAGACCCAGTACTTC.

This clone has a single count. One end of the junction does not line up with germline, which may come from a read error. The chain couples TRBV7-7 to TRBJ2-7, with 7 bases lining up with TRBD1. Germline-derived CDR1 and CDR2 are SSHAT and FNYEAQ (reference sequence). The CDR3 totals 13 residues. CDR3 DNA: TGTGCTAGCAGCTTTGACAGGGACTACGAGCAGTACTTC. Translated, it gives CASSFDRDYEQYF.

The rearrangement uses TRBV7-9 and TRBJ1-6; D is undetermined. The CDR3 contains 15 residues. Germline assignment: CDR1 SEHNR and CDR2 FQNEAQ (reference sequence). V was trimmed by 4 bases and J by 9 bases, leaving 16 bases between them. CDR3 amino acids: CASSSPPLGSSPLHF. In DNA, the CDR3 is TGTGCCAGCAGCTCACCCCCGCTGGGTAGTTCACCCCTCCACTTT.

This chain uses TRBV27 with TRBJ1-5; D may be TRBD1 (5 bases). The germline V gene encodes CDR1 MNHEY and CDR2 SMNVEV (reference sequence). This CDR3 has 17 amino acids. The V gene lost 5 bases and the J gene lost 1 base, with 18 bases spanning the gap. CDR3 in amino acids: CASSPKPLTVSNQPQHF. CDR3 in DNA: TGTGCCAGCAGTCCCAAACCATTGACAGTGAGCAATCAGCCCCAGCATTTT.

The rearrangement joins TRBV4-3 to TRBJ2-1; 7 bases line up with TRBD1. The CDR3 totals 15 residues. Germline CDR1 and CDR2: LGHNA and YSLEER. Trimming removed 3 bases from V and 0 bases from J; junction bases left unmatched: 2. CDR3 protein: CASSQDRSSYNEQFF. Here the CDR3 DNA reads TGCGCCAGCAGCCAGGACAGGAGCTCCTACAATGAGCAGTTCTTC.

The rearrangement links TRBV5-5 to TRBJ1-1, with 9 bases matching TRBD1. Germline CDR1 and CDR2: SGHKS and YYEKEE (reference sequence). V gave up 4 bases and J gave up 3 bases; unmatched junction bases: 4. This CDR3 spans 14 amino acids. The CDR3 DNA reads as TGTGCCAGCAGCAGGGGACAGGGTGACACTGAAGCTTTCTTT. Protein: CASSRGQGDTEAFF.

This clone was observed a handful of times. The rearrangement links TRBV19 to TRBJ1-1, with D hard to call. Germline V lookup: CDR1 LNHDA, CDR2 SQIVND (reference sequence). Trimming took 5 bases from V and 2 from J, leaving 9 bases between them. The CDR3 covers 13 residues. The CDR3 region is CASSSWLNTEAFF. CDR3 in DNA: TGTGCCAGTAGTTCTTGGCTCAACACTGAAGCTTTCTTT.

This clone was observed a single time. J is TRBJ2-3 and V is TRBV4-2, with 11 bases fitting TRBD2. The length of the CDR3 is 19 residues. With V trimmed by 4 bases and J by 6 bases, 18 bases remained unmatched. Looked up from germline, CDR1 is LGHNA and CDR2 is YNFKEQ. The CDR3 DNA reads TGTGCCAGCAGCCCCGAGCTATTCTCGACTAGCGGGGTTGTGGATACGCAGTATTTT. The encoded protein is CASSPELFSTSGVVDTQYF.

The chain has TRBV28 and TRBJ2-1; D possibly matches TRBD1 or TRBD2 (5 bases each). The CDR3 runs to 16 residues. Trimming left V 1 base short and J 6 bases short, with 16 bases between. The germline V gene has CDR1 MDHEN and CDR2 SYDVKM. CDR3 protein: CASSLFPGTEINEQFF. The CDR3 DNA reads as TGTGCCAGCAGTTTATTTCCGGGGACGGAGATCAATGAGCAGTTCTTC.

The CDR3 region is CASSATLGLYNEQFF. CDR3 coding DNA: TGTGCCAGCAGCGCCACTCTGGGGCTTTACAATGAGCAGTTCTTC. The chain carries TRBV7-9 and TRBJ2-1; a possible D gene is TRBD1 (5 bases). Germline CDR1 SEHNR, CDR2 FQNEAQ (reference sequence). There are 15 residues in the CDR3. V lost 5 bases to trimming and J lost 4 bases, with 15 bases between them. The full variable domain, with the rest looked up from reference TRBV7-9 and TRBJ2-1, is DTGVSQNPRHKITKRGQNVTFRCDPISEHNRLYWYRQTLGQGPEFLTYFQNEAQLEKSRLLSDRFSAERPKGSFSTLEIQRTEQGDSAMYLCASSATLGLYNEQFFGPGTRLTVL.

The V gene is TRBV5-8, the J gene TRBJ1-1; weak D call: TRBD1 (5 bases). The length of the CDR3 is 14 residues. The V and J ends lost 0 bases and 4 bases respectively, with 10 bases between them. Germline assignment: CDR1 SGHTS and CDR2 YDEGEE. The DNA of the CDR3 is TGTGCCAGCAGCTTGGCCGGCGGGGGCACTGAAGCTTTCTTT. Protein sequence: CASSLAGGGTEAFF.

The chain employs TRBV6-4 and TRBJ2-2; 13 bases are shared with TRBD2. The CDR3 covers 15 residues. The V segment lost 7 bases and the J segment 4 bases; nucleotides outside the gene matches: 3. The germline CDR1 and CDR2 sequences are MRHNA and SNTAGT. The CDR3 nucleotides read TGTGCCAGCACCGGACTAGCGGGAGTCACCGGGGAGCTGTTTTTT. Translating it yields CASTGLAGVTGELFF.

The V and J genes are TRBV27 and TRBJ1-3; TRBD1 matches at 7 bases. The CDR3 has 15 amino acids. Trimming took 3 bases from V and 2 from J; bases not matched to a gene: 4. Per germline, CDR1 MNHEY and CDR2 SMNVEV (reference sequence). CDR3: CASSLRGGAGNTIYF. CDR3 coding DNA: TGTGCCAGCAGTTTGAGAGGGGGCGCTGGAAACACCATATATTTT.

This clone showed up just a few times. The chain joins TRBV4-3 to TRBJ1-6; no firm D call. Germline V lookup: CDR1 LGHNA, CDR2 YSLEER. The CDR3 runs 12 residues. Deletions cut 3 bases from V and 9 bases from J, with 6 bases between. Here the CDR3 reads CASSQGGSPLHF. The DNA for the CDR3 is TGCGCCAGCAGCCAGGGCGGTTCACCCCTCCACTTT.

The rearrangement uses TRBV9 and TRBJ1-2; tentative D call: TRBD1 (5 bases). Trimming stripped 4 bases from V and 7 bases from J, with 14 bases between. Germline V gene lookup returns CDR1 SGDLS and CDR2 YYNGEE. The CDR3 runs to 13 residues. The DNA of the CDR3 is TGTGCCAGCAGCCCCCGGGGGTCTGGTGGCTACACCTTC. Translated: CASSPRGSGGYTF. Filled out from reference TRBV9 and TRBJ1-2, the complete variable domain reads DSGVTQTPKHLITATGQRVTLRCSPRSGDLSVYWYQQSLDQGLQFLIQYYNGEERAKGNILERFSAQQFPDLHSELNLSSLELGDSALYFCASSPRGSGGYTFGSGTRLTVV.

V and J are TRBV27 and TRBJ1-1; no firm D call. V lost 7 bases, J lost 4 bases, and 13 bases lay in between. CDR1 and CDR2 (germline): MNHEY, SMNVEV (reference sequence). CDR3 length: 13 amino acids. CDR3 nucleotide sequence: TGTGCCAGCAACCGAGGCGGCGGCACTGAAGCTTTCTTT. It yields the protein CASNRGGGTEAFF.

This chain uses TRBV28 with TRBJ2-1; possibly TRBD2 for D (6 bases). V was shortened by 7 bases and J by 2 bases, with 12 bases between the two germline ends. The CDR3 extends over 14 amino acids. Germline CDR1 is MDHEN and CDR2 is SYDVKM. In DNA, the CDR3 is TGTGCCAGCATGACGGGCGGGGCCTACAATGAGCAGTTCTTC. Translating gives CASMTGGAYNEQFF.